This is a list of T cell receptor beta chains from one sample in a study of cytomegalovirus exposure and HLA in healthy donors. Profiling relied on immunoSEQ multiplex PCR, and the TCRdb table lists in-frame clones only, not all of them. The sample shows just over 60,000 clones, approximately 87% of them seen only once. Sequencing was performed on PBMCs. Receptors originate from a young man in good health and CMV-seronegative. The conserved cysteine and the conserved F or W are not part of the CDR3 here. D genes are given only for firm matches.

>13|.|TRBJ2-1|TRBV4-1
ASSQDPTGYNEQF
>12|.|TRBJ2-7|TRBV5-1
ASSSGGRGNEQY
>11|.|TRBJ2-3|TRBV6-4
ASSDQGWDTQY
>12|.|TRBJ2-7|TRBV30
AWSVQLWTYEQY
>16|.|TRBJ2-3|TRBV30
AWSLIGKGMIGTDTQY
>10|TRBD1|TRBJ2-2|TRBV6-1
ASTWDRTELF
>14|TRBD1|TRBJ1-4|TRBV2
ARLDRGKPTAKKLF
>12|.|TRBJ1-5|TRBV21-1
ASSGPESDQPQH
>13|.|TRBJ1-1|TRBV9
ASSGGQLRNTEAF
>10|.|TRBJ1-1|TRBV2
ASGEANTEAF
>11|TRBD1|TRBJ2-5|TRBV5-4
ASIRQGSETQY
>11|.|TRBJ1-1|TRBV28
ASSFRTDTEAF
>14|TRBD2|TRBJ2-5|TRBV4-1
ASSQEGTSAQETQY
>15|.|TRBJ1-6|TRBV16
ASSQRPESSYNSPLH
>14|TRBD1|TRBJ1-3|TRBV12-5
ASGGDRKSSGNTIY
>13|.|TRBJ1-4|TRBV28
ASSLMRQGKEKLF
>15|TRBD2|TRBJ2-7|TRBV7-9
ASSAPTSGGRPTQQY
>14|.|TRBJ1-4|TRBV7-9
ASSLSPSVANEKLF
>12|.|TRBJ2-3|TRBV6-6
ASGSGLSTDTQY
>14|TRBD1|TRBJ1-5|TRBV9
ASSVGDSLLLGAQH
>12|.|TRBJ1-2|TRBV11-3
ASSLREGVSGYT
>15|.|TRBJ1-4|TRBV4-2
ASSQVGAGATNEKLF
>14|.|TRBJ1-2|TRBV25-1
ASSESGRARDYGYT
>13|.|TRBJ2-5|TRBV5-1
ASSYSSTYQETQY
>12|.|TRBJ2-2|TRBV9
ASSVLRGTGELF
>12|.|TRBJ2-7|TRBV7-9
ASSSWDTTYEQY
>15|.|TRBJ1-2|TRBV4-1
ASSRVAVMPRGYGYT
>13|TRBD1|TRBJ1-5|TRBV7-8
ASSPRQGIDQPQH
>9|.|TRBJ1-1|TRBV11-3
ASSPGFQAF
>12|TRBD2|TRBJ2-3|TRBV2
ASSASGATDTQY
>13|TRBD1|TRBJ1-1|TRBV18
ASSPLQGGWTEAF
>12|TRBD1|TRBJ1-2|TRBV10-3
AISESQGGDGYT
>12|.|TRBJ2-2|TRBV7-3
ASSLTGGTGELF
>13|.|TRBJ2-3|TRBV11-2
ASNGGVGVTDTQY
>13|TRBD2|TRBJ2-5|TRBV7-2
ASSASGTSGETQY
>12|TRBD1|TRBJ2-7|TRBV25-1
ASSDVQGAREQY
>10|.|TRBJ2-2|TRBV11-3
ASSPNTGELF
>12|.|TRBJ1-5|TRBV5-1
ASSLGQSNQPQH
>17|.|TRBJ1-5|TRBV4-1
ASSLQITSGGRSNQPQH
>12|TRBD1|TRBJ1-2|TRBV30
AWSFAGQGRGYT
>12|.|TRBJ2-2|TRBV18
ASSLPGGAGELF
>14|TRBD1|TRBJ2-2|TRBV11-1
ASSPTPTGGTGELF
>10|TRBD2|TRBJ2-7|TRBV29-1
SGIAGVYEQY
>13|TRBD1|TRBJ2-5|TRBV5-1
ASSFLTGGQETQY
>11|.|TRBJ2-3|TRBV6-5
ASISGVTDTQY
>9|.|TRBJ1-2|TRBV29-1
SVDGVYGYT
>13|TRBD1|TRBJ1-2|TRBV28
ASSLRGGFSYGYT
>9|.|TRBJ2-1|TRBV6-5
ASTRTGEQF
>13|TRBD1|TRBJ2-1|TRBV5-1
ASSLASTGGNEQF
>9|.|TRBJ1-2|TRBV20-1
SARGAVSYT
>10|.|TRBJ1-2|TRBV5-1
ASRSSSGGYT
>11|TRBD1|TRBJ1-3|TRBV6-5
ASSQGAGNTIY
>12|TRBD2|TRBJ2-7|TRBV5-1
ASSSGTSGYEQY
>16|.|TRBJ2-6|TRBV9
ASSVDSQAGSGANVLT
>13|.|TRBJ2-1|TRBV6-1
ASSPRRDPHNEQF
>13|TRBD1|TRBJ2-3|TRBV15
ATSRDIQGEDTQY
>13|.|TRBJ2-2|TRBV2
ASSEARSNTGELF
>13|TRBD1|TRBJ1-2|TRBV7-6
ASSLGDRTLYGYT
>15|.|TRBJ1-2|TRBV5-4
ASSFQAGADSSYGYT
>11|.|TRBJ1-1|TRBV5-1
ASSQGGGTEAF